This record looks at one T cell receptor beta chain sequence and its context. TCRdb's table, derived via immunoSEQ multiplex PCR, lists solely in-frame clones and lacks some. The repertoire holds tens of thousands of clones, with approximately 88% as singletons. This sample was taken from a study of control samples from healthy donors and cancer patients. The sequence was collected from a man aged 45-65 years in good health. The sequenced sample consisted of blood.

The CDR3 is CASSRGQGNNSPLHF. CDR3 DNA sequence: TGCGCCAGCAGCCGGGGACAGGGGAACAATTCACCCCTCCACTTT. The rearrangement joins TRBV4-1 to TRBJ1-6; 10 bases align to TRBD1. The CDR3 is 15 amino acids. V shed 4 bases, J shed 7 bases, and the junction held 4 bases outside the gene matches. Germline loops: CDR1 MGHRA, CDR2 YSYEKL.